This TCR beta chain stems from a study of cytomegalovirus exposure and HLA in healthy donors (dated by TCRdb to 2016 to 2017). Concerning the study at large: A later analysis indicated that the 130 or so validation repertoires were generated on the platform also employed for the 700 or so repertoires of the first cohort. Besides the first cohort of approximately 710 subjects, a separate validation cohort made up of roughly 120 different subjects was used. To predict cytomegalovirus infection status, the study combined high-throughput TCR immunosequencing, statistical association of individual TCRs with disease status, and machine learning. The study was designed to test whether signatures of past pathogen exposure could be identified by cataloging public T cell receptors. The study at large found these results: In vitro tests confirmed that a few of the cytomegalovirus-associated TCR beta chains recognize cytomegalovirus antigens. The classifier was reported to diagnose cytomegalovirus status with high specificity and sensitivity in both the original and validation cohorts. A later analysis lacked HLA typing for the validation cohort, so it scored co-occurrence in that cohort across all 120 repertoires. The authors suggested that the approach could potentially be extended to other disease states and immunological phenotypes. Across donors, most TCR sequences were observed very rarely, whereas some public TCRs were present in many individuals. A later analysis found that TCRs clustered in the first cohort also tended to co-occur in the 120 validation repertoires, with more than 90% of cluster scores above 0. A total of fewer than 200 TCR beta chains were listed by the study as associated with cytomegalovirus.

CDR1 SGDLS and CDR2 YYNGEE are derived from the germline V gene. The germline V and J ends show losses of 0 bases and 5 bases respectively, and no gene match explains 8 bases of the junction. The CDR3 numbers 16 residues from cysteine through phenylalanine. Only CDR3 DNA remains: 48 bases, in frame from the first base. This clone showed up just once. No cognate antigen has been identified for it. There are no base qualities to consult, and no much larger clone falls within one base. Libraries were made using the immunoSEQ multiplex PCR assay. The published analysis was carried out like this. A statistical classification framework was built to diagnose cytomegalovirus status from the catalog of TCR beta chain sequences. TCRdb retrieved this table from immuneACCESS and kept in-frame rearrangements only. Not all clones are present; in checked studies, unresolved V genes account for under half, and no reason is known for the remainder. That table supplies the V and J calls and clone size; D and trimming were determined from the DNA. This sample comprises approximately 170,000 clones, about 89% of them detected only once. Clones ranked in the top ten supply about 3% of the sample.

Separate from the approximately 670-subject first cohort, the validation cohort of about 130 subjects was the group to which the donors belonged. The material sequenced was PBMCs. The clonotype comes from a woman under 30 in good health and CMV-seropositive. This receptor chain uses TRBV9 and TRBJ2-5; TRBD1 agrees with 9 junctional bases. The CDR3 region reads CASSVAPTGGGETQYF. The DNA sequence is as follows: TGTGCCAGCAGCGTAGCTCCGACAGGGGGAGGTGAGACCCAGTACTTC.